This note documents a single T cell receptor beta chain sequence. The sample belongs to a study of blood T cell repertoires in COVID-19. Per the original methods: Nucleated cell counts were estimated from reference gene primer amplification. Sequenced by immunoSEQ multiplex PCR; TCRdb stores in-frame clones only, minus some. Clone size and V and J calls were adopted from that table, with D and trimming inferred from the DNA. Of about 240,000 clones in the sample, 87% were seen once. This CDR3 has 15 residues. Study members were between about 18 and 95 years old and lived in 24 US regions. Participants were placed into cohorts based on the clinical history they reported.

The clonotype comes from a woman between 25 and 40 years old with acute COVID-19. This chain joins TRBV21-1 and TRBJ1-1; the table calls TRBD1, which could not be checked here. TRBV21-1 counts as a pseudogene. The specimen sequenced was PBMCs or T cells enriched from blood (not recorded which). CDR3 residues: CASTTRTGMRTEAFF. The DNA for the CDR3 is TGTGCCAGCACCACCAGGACAGGGATGAGAACTGAAGCTTTCTTT.